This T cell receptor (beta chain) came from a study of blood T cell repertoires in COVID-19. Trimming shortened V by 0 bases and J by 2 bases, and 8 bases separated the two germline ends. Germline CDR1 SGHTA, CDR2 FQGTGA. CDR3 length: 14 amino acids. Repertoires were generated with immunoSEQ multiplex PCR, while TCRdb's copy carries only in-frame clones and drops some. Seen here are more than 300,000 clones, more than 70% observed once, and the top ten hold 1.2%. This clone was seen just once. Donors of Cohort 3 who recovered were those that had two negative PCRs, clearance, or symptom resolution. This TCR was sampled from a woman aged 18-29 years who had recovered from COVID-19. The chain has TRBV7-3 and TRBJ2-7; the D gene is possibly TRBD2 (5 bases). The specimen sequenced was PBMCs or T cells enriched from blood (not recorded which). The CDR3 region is CASSLTAGPYEQYF. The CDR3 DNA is TGTGCCAGCAGCTTAACGGCGGGCCCCTACGAGCAGTACTTC.